This T cell receptor beta chain was recovered during a study of T cells after yellow fever vaccination. Study-level information: In the case of low-cell-number fractions, SMART-Seq v4 Ultra Low Input was used for preparation.

The ends were cut back, 3 bases at V and 3 bases at J, with 7 bases in the middle. CDR1 SQVTM and CDR2 ANQGSEA come from the germline V gene. The CDR3 spans 12 residues. In this sample, this clonotype turned up a few times. Each CDR3 protein is one row after TCRdb ran MiXCR on the 5' RACE reads. Among around 400,000 distinct CDR3 sequences listed, around a tenth were seen once. The J gene is TRBJ2-3, the V gene TRBV29-1; D unresolved. Sequenced material: PBMCs, taken on the day of the first yellow fever vaccination. The TCR sequence derives from a man aged 18 to 35 who received the YFV17D yellow fever vaccine. The chain's CDR3 is CSVDGGTDTQYF. Written as DNA, the CDR3 is TGCAGCGTTGACGGCGGAACAGATACGCAGTATTTT.